The 28 T cell receptor beta chains in this list originate from one sample, sequenced in a study of Ad26.COV2.S vaccination and SARS-CoV-2 variants. Noted treatment: roughly 19 received Ad26.COV2.S at low or high dose, single or two shots; about 5 received placebo; per-sample allocation not given. Day 63 after the first vaccine or placebo injection was the time point for sampling. This table comes from immunoSEQ multiplex PCR, and its TCRdb copy is limited to in-frame clones, with some not included. Of around 450,000 clones in the sample, 85% to 90% were seen once. The sequences come from peripheral blood, collected in a trial of Ad26.COV2.S vaccine versus placebo. These receptors originate from a person aged 18-65 years who received the Ad26.COV2.S COVID-19 vaccine or a placebo.

The genes are TRBV12-5 and TRBJ2-4, with 9 bases identical to TRBD1. After removal of 4 bases from V and 7 bases from J, the junction contained 8 bases not matched to a gene. There are 15 residues in the CDR3. The V gene's germline CDR1 is LGHNT and CDR2 FRNRAP. The CDR3 DNA follows: TGTGCTAGTGGTTGGCCGGGACAGGGAGGGAACATTCAGTACTTC. It encodes CASGWPGQGGNIQYF.

V usage is TRBV4-3 and J usage is TRBJ2-1; 13 bases match TRBD2. The CDR3 loop spans 17 amino acids. Germline-derived CDR1 and CDR2 are LGHNA and YSLEER. J was trimmed by 0 bases and V by 5 bases; bases with no gene match: 4. The CDR3 sequence: CASSSRTSGSSYNEQFF. As DNA, the CDR3 is TGCGCCAGCAGCTCCAGGACTAGCGGGAGCTCCTACAATGAGCAGTTCTTC.

The CDR3 DNA reads TGTGCCAGCAGCTTAGGTCCATCGACCCAGCATTTT. Its translation: CASSLGPSTQHF. This chain links TRBV7-9 with TRBJ1-5; D is uncertain. With 1 base removed from V and 11 bases from J, the gap between germline ends came to 9 bases. Germline V gene data show CDR1 as SEHNR and CDR2 as FQNEAQ (reference sequence). The length of the CDR3 is 12 residues.

The CDR3 spells CSASSGNTEAFF. DNA for the CDR3: TGCAGTGCTAGTTCGGGGAACACTGAAGCTTTCTTT. This sequence joins TRBV20-1 and TRBJ1-1; D gene uncertain. The CDR3 loop spans 12 amino acids. Trimming removed 3 bases at V and 1 base at J, with 6 bases between. Germline-derived CDR1 and CDR2 are DFQATT and SNEGSKA (reference sequence).

This clone appeared a single time. As DNA, the CDR3 is TGTGCCAGCAGCCATGACCCTATAGCGGGAGGGCAATTTCCCCAAGAGACCCAGTACTTC. Its translation is CASSHDPIAGGQFPQETQYF. The V and J genes are TRBV14 and TRBJ2-5, with TRBD2 matching 11 bases. The germline V gene encodes CDR1 SGHDN and CDR2 FVKESK. The CDR3 consists of 20 residues. Unmatched junction bases numbered 16, after V lost 3 bases and J lost 1 base.

The genes are TRBV4-1 and TRBJ2-1; tentatively, D is TRBD1 (5 bases). V lost 8 bases, J lost 5 bases, and 13 bases lay in between. This CDR3 contains 13 residues. Germline CDR1 MGHRA, CDR2 YSYEKL. CDR3 sequence reads: CASGLDKNNEQFF. In nucleotides, the CDR3 is TGCGCCAGCGGATTGGACAAGAACAATGAGCAGTTCTTC.

The V gene is TRBV19, the J gene TRBJ1-4; 7 positions agree with TRBD1. CDR3 size: 19 residues. Losses at the gene ends were 0 bases for V and 3 bases for J; bases not matched to a gene: 13. Germline V gene lookup returns CDR1 LNHDA and CDR2 SQIVND (reference sequence). Here the CDR3 DNA reads TGTGCCAGTAGTATAGATCAGGGGGGAATATTCCATTCTAATGAAAAACTGTTTTTT. This translates into CASSIDQGGIFHSNEKLFF.

The chain uses TRBV7-9 and TRBJ2-3, with a tentative D call TRBD1 (5 bases). CDR3 length equals 12 residues. Germline lookup yields CDR1 SEHNR and CDR2 FQNEAQ (reference sequence). The V and J ends lost 4 bases and 6 bases respectively, with 8 bases between them. The CDR3 loop is CASSSTVDTQYF. DNA for the CDR3: TGTGCCAGCAGCTCGACAGTGGATACGCAGTATTTT.

This chain links TRBV12-3 or TRBV12-4 with TRBJ1-1; D uncertain. This CDR3 contains 12 residues. Trimming took 6 bases from V and 10 from J, leaving 15 bases between them. The CDR3 DNA follows: TGTGCCAGCAGGGAACGGACGGATAGAGCTTTCTTT. Translated, it gives CASRERTDRAFF.

The V call is TRBV28, the J call TRBJ1-3; tentatively, D is TRBD1 (5 bases). CDR3 size: 13 residues. From germline, CDR1 is MDHEN and CDR2 SYDVKM. The ends were cut back, 9 bases at V and 0 bases at J, with 9 bases in the middle. CDR3 DNA: TGTGCCAGTTCGACAGACTCTGGAAACACCATATATTTT. Its translation: CASSTDSGNTIYF.

This clone turned up a few times. The rearrangement links TRBV5-5 to TRBJ2-5, with 12 bases identical to TRBD1. The germline gives CDR1 SGHKS, CDR2 YYEKEE (reference sequence). This CDR3 region has 15 residues. Trimming removed 2 bases from V and 4 bases from J; junction bases left unmatched: 3. This CDR3 is CASSLGTGGLETQYF. The CDR3 DNA sequence: TGTGCCAGCAGCTTAGGGACAGGGGGCCTAGAGACCCAGTACTTC.

The rearrangement links TRBV12-3 or TRBV12-4 to TRBJ2-1; 13 bases match TRBD2. With V trimmed by 8 bases and J by 12 bases, 7 bases remained unmatched. The CDR3 contains 13 residues. The CDR3 coding sequence is TGTGCCAGCCGGACTAGCGGGAGTGGAGGGCAGTTCTTC. Translating gives CASRTSGSGGQFF.

This clone was counted only a few times. The V call is TRBV18, the J call TRBJ1-3, with 9 positions matching TRBD1. The V segment lost 4 bases and the J segment 0 bases; nucleotides outside the gene matches: 4. The length of the CDR3 is 16 residues. Germline V gene sequence: CDR1 KGHSH, CDR2 LQKENI. The CDR3 DNA is TGTGCCAGCTCACGCACAGGGGGCGGCTCTGGAAACACCATATATTTT. Amino acids: CASSRTGGGSGNTIYF.

CDR3 in DNA: TGTGCCAGCAGTTACAACCCGGACAGTCTGACCCTCCACTTT. It is translated as CASSYNPDSLTLHF. V usage is TRBV6-5 and J usage is TRBJ1-6; TRBD1 is a possible D gene (6 bases). Trimming removed 2 bases from V and 14 bases from J, with 16 bases in between. This CDR3 region has 14 residues. CDR1 and CDR2 from the germline V gene are MNHEY and SVGAGI.

The genes are TRBV9 and TRBJ1-5; D ambiguous. The germline CDR1 and CDR2 sequences are SGDLS and YYNGEE. This CDR3 spans 14 amino acids. V lost 0 bases and J 6 bases, leaving 10 bases between the germline ends. CDR3 region: CASSVGEGPQPQHF. The CDR3 DNA follows: TGTGCCAGCAGCGTAGGCGAAGGGCCTCAGCCCCAGCATTTT.

The chain links TRBV2 to TRBJ2-1; D not resolved. The V gene lost 4 bases and the J gene lost 0 bases, with 10 bases spanning the gap. Per the germline V gene, CDR1 is SNHLY and CDR2 is FYNNEI. CDR3 length: 15 amino acids. For the CDR3, the DNA is TGTGCCAGCAGTGGGCGCCTGGGCTCCTACAATGAGCAGTTCTTC. Amino acids: CASSGRLGSYNEQFF.

The V gene is TRBV20-1, the J gene TRBJ2-3, with 8 bases aligning to TRBD2. CDR1 is DFQATT, CDR2 SNEGSKA, per germline (reference sequence). The trim removed 3 bases at V and 5 bases at J, leaving 4 bases unmatched. The CDR3 spans 13 residues. CDR3 sequence (DNA): TGCAGTGCTAGTCCCGGGGGGGAAGATACGCAGTATTTT. Translated, it gives CSASPGGEDTQYF.

This clone was detected only once. The gene calls are TRBV5-1 and TRBJ1-1, with D tentatively TRBD1 (6 bases). The CDR3 is 17 residues long. In germline, CDR1 is SGHRS, CDR2 YFSETQ. The ends were cut back, 2 bases at V and 0 bases at J, with 17 bases in the middle. The CDR3 DNA reads as TGCGCCAGCAGCTTACAGGGACCTACCCTCATGAACACTGAAGCTTTCTTT. It codes for CASSLQGPTLMNTEAFF.

The rearrangement links TRBV12-2 to TRBJ1-2; the DNA was not used to check the table's D call, TRBD1. TRBV12-2 is assigned pseudogene status. This CDR3 is built from 19 residues. In DNA form, the CDR3 reads TGTGCAAGTCGTTCGGGATACGGGACAGGGGGCCCTAGTTCCTATGGCTACACCTTC. Translation gives CASRSGYGTGGPSSYGYTF.

This clone was observed once. In DNA, the CDR3 is TGCGCCAGCAGCCAAGACGGAACAGGAGCGTTCTATGGCTACACCTTC. Amino acids: CASSQDGTGAFYGYTF. The chain links TRBV4-3 to TRBJ1-2; D possibly corresponds to TRBD1 (5 bases). The germline V gene has CDR1 LGHNA and CDR2 YSLEER. The CDR3 totals 16 residues. V shed 0 bases and J shed 4 bases, with 15 bases lying between them.

The chain combines TRBV4-3 with TRBJ2-5; 10 bases align to TRBD1. Trimming removed 4 bases from V and 5 bases from J; junction bases left unmatched: 10. CDR3 length equals 16 residues. Per the germline V gene, CDR1 is LGHNA and CDR2 is YSLEER. The CDR3 sequence is CASSPAGTGAVETQYF. CDR3 coding DNA: TGCGCCAGCAGCCCGGCCGGGACAGGGGCGGTGGAGACCCAGTACTTC.

This sequence joins TRBV6-6 and TRBJ2-7; a weak D match, TRBD2 (5 bases). The CDR3 has 15 residues. V was trimmed by 0 bases and J by 3 bases, leaving 12 bases between them. Germline assignment: CDR1 MNHNY and CDR2 SVGAGI (reference sequence). The CDR3 DNA sequence: TGTGCCAGCAGTTACTCGGGAGCGTACCTCTACGAGCAGTACGTC. Protein: CASSYSGAYLYEQYV.

The rearrangement links TRBV7-2 to TRBJ2-5, with D unresolved. The V gene lost 3 bases and the J gene lost 7 bases, with 9 bases spanning the gap. Germline V gene data show CDR1 as SGHTA and CDR2 as FQGNSA. The CDR3 totals 12 residues. Written as DNA, the CDR3 is TGTGCCAGCAGCTTTCCGATGGCGACCCAGTACTTC. It translates to CASSFPMATQYF.

This clone is a singleton in its sample. The CDR3 DNA reads as TGCGCCAGCAGCCAAGTTCCTAGTAACCGGGAGCTGTTTTTT. Translation gives CASSQVPSNRELFF. The chain has TRBV4-1 and TRBJ2-2; D unresolved. Germline-derived CDR1 and CDR2 are MGHRA and YSYEKL. The CDR3 sequence is 14 residues long. V gave up 1 base and J gave up 9 bases, with 12 bases separating them.

This rearrangement joins TRBV10-1 to TRBJ2-7; maybe TRBD2 (7 bases). The germline V gene has CDR1 WNHNN and CDR2 SYGVQD (reference sequence). V dropped 8 bases and J dropped 0 bases, with 17 bases sitting between them. The CDR3 is made up of 15 amino acids. The CDR3 region is CASSRGGLSSYEQYV. DNA for the CDR3: TGCGCCAGCTCGAGGGGGGGACTAAGCTCCTACGAGCAGTACGTC.

This chain connects TRBV11-1 to TRBJ2-3; D may be TRBD2 (6 bases). Trimming removed 5 bases from V and 1 base from J, with 16 bases in between. CDR3 length: 16 residues. Per germline, CDR1 SGHAT and CDR2 FQDESV (reference sequence). The CDR3 sequence: CASSPRLAYGTDTQYF. In nucleotides, the CDR3 is TGTGCCAGCAGCCCAAGGCTAGCGTACGGCACAGATACGCAGTATTTT.

V gene TRBV19 combines with J gene TRBJ2-6, with D unclear. This CDR3 region has 14 residues. Trimming shortened V by 4 bases and J by 0 bases, and 4 bases separated the two germline ends. The germline gives CDR1 LNHDA, CDR2 SQIVND (reference sequence). For the CDR3, the DNA is TGTGCCAGTAGTAGGGCCTCTGGGGCCAACGTCCTGACTTTC. Amino acids: CASSRASGANVLTF.

The rearrangement uses TRBV9 and TRBJ1-1; unclear D gene. Looked up from germline, CDR1 is SGDLS and CDR2 is YYNGEE. V lost 1 base and J lost 2, with 12 bases in between. The CDR3 length is 15 residues. The CDR3 DNA follows: TGTGCCAGCAGCGTAAGTGGCACACCAAACACTGAAGCTTTCTTT. This gives the protein CASSVSGTPNTEAFF. The whole variable domain, filled in from reference TRBV9 and TRBJ1-1, reads DSGVTQTPKHLITATGQRVTLRCSPRSGDLSVYWYQQSLDQGLQFLIQYYNGEERAKGNILERFSAQQFPDLHSELNLSSLELGDSALYFCASSVSGTPNTEAFFGQGTRLTVV.